This T cell receptor beta chain was identified during a study of T cell responses to AZD1222 COVID-19 vaccine. Points from the study as a whole: Clonal diversity was possibly underestimated; the donors were predominantly white British and more often female. Nearly half of the spike-specific TCRs reportedly recognize variant regions that carry no mutations. Along spike, vaccine-associated CD4 TCRs were found throughout, with dominance at 160-218 and 743-854. No day 14 peak samples; only post-peak repertoires were characterized.

Profiling relied on immunoSEQ multiplex PCR, and the TCRdb table lists in-frame clones only, not all of them. Found here are approximately 67,000 clones, around 84% of them singletons; the top ten hold less than 25%. Comment on this clone: Antigen specificity is unknown.

This CDR3 region has 15 residues. Trimming removed 0 bases from V and 4 bases from J, with 10 bases in between. Germline CDR1 reads KGHSY; CDR2 reads FQNENV. This TCR was sampled from an adult in good health. Sample: peripheral blood, taken on day 0 of AZD1222 vaccination. The V and J genes are TRBV16 and TRBJ1-5; D is ambiguous. The CDR3 region has the DNA TGTGCCAGCAGCCAATCGTGGGGTAGTAATCAGCCCCAGCATTTT. Translation gives CASSQSWGSNQPQHF.